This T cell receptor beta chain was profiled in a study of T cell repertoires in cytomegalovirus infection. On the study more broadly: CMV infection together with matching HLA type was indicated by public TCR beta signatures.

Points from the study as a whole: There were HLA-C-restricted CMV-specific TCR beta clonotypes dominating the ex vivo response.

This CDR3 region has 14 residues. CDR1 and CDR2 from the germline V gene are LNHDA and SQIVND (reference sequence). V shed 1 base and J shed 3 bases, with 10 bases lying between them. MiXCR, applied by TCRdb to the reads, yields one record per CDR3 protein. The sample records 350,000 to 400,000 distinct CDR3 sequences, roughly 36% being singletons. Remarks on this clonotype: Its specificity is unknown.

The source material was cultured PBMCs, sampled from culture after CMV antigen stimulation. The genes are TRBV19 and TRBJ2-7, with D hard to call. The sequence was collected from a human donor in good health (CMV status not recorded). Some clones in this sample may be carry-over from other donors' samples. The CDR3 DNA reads TGTGCCAGTAGTATAGGAGCTCTTGGCTACGAGCAGTACGTC. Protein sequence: CASSIGALGYEQYV.